The subject of this entry is one T cell receptor (beta chain). Its antigen remains unknown. These data belong to a study of CD4 T cells in relation to SARS-CoV-2 and coronaviruses. About the study: After roughly eleven days of antigen culture, PBMC TCR beta CDR3s were sequenced.

CD4 enrichment then naive enrichment separated naive from memory CD4+ cells. Naive or memory CD4+ cells were cultured 1:1 with T cell-depleted PBMCs plus CEF. Sequencing was performed with immunoSEQ multiplex PCR; in TCRdb, only in-frame clones are kept and a portion is missing. The top ten hold 2.8% of the sample, which has 36,000 or so clones, over 65% seen once. The germline CDR1 and CDR2 sequences are SGHRS and YFSETQ. This CDR3 contains 16 residues. V gave up 1 base and J gave up 5 bases; unmatched junction bases: 9. The rearrangement joins TRBV5-1 to TRBJ2-1, with 7 nucleotides matching TRBD2. The TCR comes from an adult with COVID-19. Sequencing was done on a sample of memory CD4+ T cells from PBMCs, cultured in vitro. The CDR3 spells CASSLYSSGSHNEQFF. DNA for the CDR3: TGCGCCAGCAGCTTGTACTCTAGCGGTAGCCACAATGAGCAGTTCTTC.